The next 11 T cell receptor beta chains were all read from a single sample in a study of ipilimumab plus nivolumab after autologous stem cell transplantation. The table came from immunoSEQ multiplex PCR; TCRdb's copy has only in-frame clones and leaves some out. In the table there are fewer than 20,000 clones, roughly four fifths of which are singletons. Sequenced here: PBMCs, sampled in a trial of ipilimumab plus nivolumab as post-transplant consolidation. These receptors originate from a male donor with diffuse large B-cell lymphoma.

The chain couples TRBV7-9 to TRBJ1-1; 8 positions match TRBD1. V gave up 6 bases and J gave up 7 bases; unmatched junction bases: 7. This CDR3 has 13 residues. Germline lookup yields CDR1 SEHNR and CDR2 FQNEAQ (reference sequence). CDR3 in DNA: TGTGCCAGCAGAGGCCAGGGGGCCGTTGAAGCTTTCTTT. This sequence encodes CASRGQGAVEAFF.

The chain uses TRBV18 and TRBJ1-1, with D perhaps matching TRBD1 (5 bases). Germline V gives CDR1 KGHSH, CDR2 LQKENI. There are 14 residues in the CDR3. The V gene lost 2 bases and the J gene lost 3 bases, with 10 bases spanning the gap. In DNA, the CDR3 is TGTGCCAGCTCACCAAGTCGGGGGGACACTGAAGCTTTCTTT. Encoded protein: CASSPSRGDTEAFF.

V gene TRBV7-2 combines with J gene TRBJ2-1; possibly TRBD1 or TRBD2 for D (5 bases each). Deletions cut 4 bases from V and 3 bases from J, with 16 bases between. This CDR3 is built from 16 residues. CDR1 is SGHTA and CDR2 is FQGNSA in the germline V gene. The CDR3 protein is CASSSRDGLNYNEQFF. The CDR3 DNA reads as TGTGCCAGCAGCTCTCGGGACGGGTTAAACTACAATGAGCAGTTCTTC.

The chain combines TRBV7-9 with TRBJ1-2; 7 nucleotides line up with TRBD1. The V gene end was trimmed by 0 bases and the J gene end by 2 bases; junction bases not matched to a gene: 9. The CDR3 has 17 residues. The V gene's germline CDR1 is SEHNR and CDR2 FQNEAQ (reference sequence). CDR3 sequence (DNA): TGTGCCAGCAGCTTAGCGAAGGGGGCAGGGTCAAACTATGGCTACACCTTC. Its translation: CASSLAKGAGSNYGYTF. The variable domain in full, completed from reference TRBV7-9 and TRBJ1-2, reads DTGVSQNPRHKITKRGQNVTFRCDPISEHNRLYWYRQTLGQGPEFLTYFQNEAQLEKSRLLSDRFSAERPKGSFSTLEIQRTEQGDSAMYLCASSLAKGAGSNYGYTFGSGTRLTVV.

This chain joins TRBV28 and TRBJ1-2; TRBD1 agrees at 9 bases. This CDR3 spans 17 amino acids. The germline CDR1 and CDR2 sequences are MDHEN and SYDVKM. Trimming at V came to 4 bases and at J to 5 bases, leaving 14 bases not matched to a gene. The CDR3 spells CASSYEITGGTNYGYTF. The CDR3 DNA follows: TGTGCCAGCAGTTATGAAATTACAGGGGGCACGAATTATGGCTACACCTTC.

The CDR3 nucleotides read TGTGCCAGCTCACCCCGGGACAGTCATAACTATGGCTACACCTTC. Protein product: CASSPRDSHNYGYTF. The gene calls are TRBV18 and TRBJ1-2; 7 nucleotides agree with TRBD1. After removal of 3 bases from V and 1 base from J, the junction contained 5 bases not matched to a gene. CDR1 is KGHSH and CDR2 is LQKENI in the germline V gene. This CDR3 region has 15 residues.

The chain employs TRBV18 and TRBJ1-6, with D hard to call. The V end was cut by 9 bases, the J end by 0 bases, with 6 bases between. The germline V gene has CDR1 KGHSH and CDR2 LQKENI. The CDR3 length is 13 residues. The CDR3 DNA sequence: TGTGCCAGGGGGAGCTCCTATAATTCACCCCTCCACTTT. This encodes CARGSSYNSPLHF.

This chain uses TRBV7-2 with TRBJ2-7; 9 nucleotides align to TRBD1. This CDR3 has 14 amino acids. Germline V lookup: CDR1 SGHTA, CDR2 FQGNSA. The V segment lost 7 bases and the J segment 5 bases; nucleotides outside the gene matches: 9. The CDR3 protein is CASNIPGQGHEQYF. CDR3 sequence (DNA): TGTGCCAGCAACATACCGGGACAGGGCCACGAGCAGTACTTC.

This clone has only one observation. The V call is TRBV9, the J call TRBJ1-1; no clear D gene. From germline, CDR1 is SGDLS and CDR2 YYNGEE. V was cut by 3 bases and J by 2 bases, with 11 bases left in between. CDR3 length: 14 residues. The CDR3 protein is CASSASPENTEAFF. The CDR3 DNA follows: TGTGCCAGCAGCGCCAGTCCCGAAAACACTGAAGCTTTCTTT.

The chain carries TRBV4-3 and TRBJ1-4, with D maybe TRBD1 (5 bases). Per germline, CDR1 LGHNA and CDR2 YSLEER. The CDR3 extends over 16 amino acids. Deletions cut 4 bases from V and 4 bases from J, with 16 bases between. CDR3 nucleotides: TGCGCCAGCAGCCTTACACGACAGCGTTATAATGAAAAACTGTTTTTT. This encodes CASSLTRQRYNEKLFF.

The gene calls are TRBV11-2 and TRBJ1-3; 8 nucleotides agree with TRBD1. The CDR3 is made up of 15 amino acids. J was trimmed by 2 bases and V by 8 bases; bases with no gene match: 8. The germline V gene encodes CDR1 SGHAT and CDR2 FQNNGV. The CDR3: CASGRQGYPGNTIYF. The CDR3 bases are TGTGCCAGCGGGCGACAGGGGTACCCTGGAAACACCATATATTTT.